These 13 T cell receptor beta chains were sequenced from one sample in a study of blood T cell repertoires in COVID-19. Sequencing used immunoSEQ multiplex PCR; TCRdb keeps in-frame clones, though not all of them. The data contain 200,000 to 300,000 clones, 88% of them singletons. The sequenced sample was peripheral blood. The receptors here all came from a man between 60 and 75 years old who had recovered from COVID-19.

The rearrangement links TRBV9 to TRBJ1-2; D is ambiguous. Trimming pared 2 bases from V and 2 bases from J, leaving 16 bases between. The CDR3 sequence is 16 residues long. The germline V gene has CDR1 SGDLS and CDR2 YYNGEE. CDR3 nucleotide sequence: TGTGCCAGCAGCGTTACAGCCTTGCCGGGGAACTATGGCTACACCTTC. It specifies CASSVTALPGNYGYTF.

The rearrangement uses TRBV19 and TRBJ1-5, with D possibly matching TRBD1 (5 bases). The CDR3 spans 14 residues. Deletions cut 4 bases from V and 7 bases from J, with 14 bases between. Germline lookup yields CDR1 LNHDA and CDR2 SQIVND (reference sequence). In nucleotides, the CDR3 is TGTGCCAGTAGTACGGGGGGGGGAAGACAGCCCCAGCATTTT. This gives the protein CASSTGGGRQPQHF.

The rearrangement joins TRBV7-3 to TRBJ2-3; 8 bases map to TRBD2. The CDR3 has 17 amino acids. V gave up 5 bases and J gave up 2 bases; unmatched junction bases: 12. Germline V lookup: CDR1 SGHTA, CDR2 FQGTGA. Written as DNA, the CDR3 is TGTGCCAGCAGCGATGGCGGGGGGCATACAATCACAGATACGCAGTATTTT. This encodes CASSDGGGHTITDTQYF.

This chain joins TRBV7-2 and TRBJ2-5, with 7 bases aligning to TRBD1. Unmatched junction bases numbered 5, after V lost 5 bases and J lost 5 bases. The germline gives CDR1 SGHTA, CDR2 FQGNSA. This CDR3 is built from 13 residues. The CDR3 DNA follows: TGTGCCAGCAGCCAAAACAGGGGCGAGACCCAGTACTTC. This translates into CASSQNRGETQYF.

The chain links TRBV6-2 or TRBV6-3 to TRBJ2-2; possible D gene TRBD1, 5 bases. Trimming cost V 2 bases and J 3 bases, with 10 bases left between them. The length of the CDR3 is 15 residues. The germline gives CDR1 MNHEY, CDR2 SVGEGT. The CDR3 coding sequence is TGTGCCAGCAGTTACGACGGCAGGGACACCGGGGAGCTGTTTTTT. It translates to CASSYDGRDTGELFF.

The chain has TRBV7-6 and TRBJ1-4, with D possibly TRBD1 on 5 matching bases. Germline V gives CDR1 SGHVS, CDR2 FNYEAQ. Trimming took 2 bases from V and 10 from J, leaving 17 bases between them. This CDR3 spans 15 amino acids. The CDR3, as DNA: TGTGCCAGCAGCTTAAATACCGTTATGGGGGGAAAACTGTTTTTT. Its protein is CASSLNTVMGGKLFF.

V is TRBV5-1 and J is TRBJ2-2, with 8 bases that match TRBD1. J lost 15 bases, V lost 3 bases, and 13 bases had no gene match. The CDR3 extends over 14 amino acids. From germline, CDR1 is SGHRS and CDR2 YFSETQ. The DNA of the CDR3 is TGCGCCAGCAGCTGGGGGGAGCCCGGACAGGGCGTGTTTTTT. This encodes CASSWGEPGQGVFF.

The V and J genes are TRBV14 and TRBJ2-7, with D perhaps matching TRBD1 (6 bases). This CDR3 contains 16 residues. Germline V gene sequence: CDR1 SGHDN, CDR2 FVKESK. Trimming took 4 bases from V and 2 from J, leaving 18 bases between them. The CDR3 bases are TGTGCCAGCAGCCCTCATGGACAGAAAAAACCCTACGAGCAGTACTTC. The encoded protein is CASSPHGQKKPYEQYF.

This clone came up a few times. The rearrangement links TRBV5-6 to TRBJ1-1, with D tentatively TRBD1 (5 bases). The ends were cut back, 4 bases at V and 1 base at J, with 8 bases in the middle. This CDR3 region has 13 residues. Germline V gene data show CDR1 as SGHDT and CDR2 as YYEEEE. CDR3 residues: CASSAQGNTEAFF. The DNA for the CDR3 is TGTGCCAGCAGCGCGCAGGGGAACACTGAAGCTTTCTTT.

The chain employs TRBV3-1 (or the pseudogene TRBV3-2) and TRBJ1-5, with D hard to call. Trimming took 4 bases from V and 6 from J, leaving 13 bases between them. The CDR3 length is 14 residues. CDR1 is LGHDT, CDR2 YNNKEL, per germline (reference sequence). The CDR3 reads CASSPTPAGQPQHF. The CDR3 coding sequence is TGTGCCAGCAGCCCCACCCCGGCGGGTCAGCCCCAGCATTTT.

V and J are TRBV15 and TRBJ2-7; 11 positions match TRBD1. Germline V CDR1 and CDR2: LNHNV, YYDKDF (reference sequence). The CDR3 loop spans 14 amino acids. The trim removed 7 bases at V and 3 bases at J, leaving 5 bases unmatched. The CDR3: CATTWGTGGYEQYF. CDR3 in DNA: TGTGCCACCACCTGGGGGACAGGGGGCTACGAGCAGTACTTC. Based on the CDR3 plus reference TRBV15 and TRBJ2-7, the full variable domain is DAMVIQNPRYQVTQFGKPVTLSCSQTLNHNVMYWYQQKSSQAPKLLFHYYDKDFNNEADTPDNFQSRRPNTSFCFLDIRSPGLGDTAMYLCATTWGTGGYEQYFGPGTRLTVT.

The rearrangement uses TRBV7-9 and TRBJ2-5; perhaps TRBD1 as D (5 bases). The CDR3 loop spans 16 amino acids. V shed 1 base and J shed 5 bases, with 17 bases lying between them. Germline values: CDR1 SEHNR, CDR2 FQNEAQ (reference sequence). The CDR3 nucleotides read TGTGCCAGCAGCTTAGTACGACAGACCACCAGGGAGACCCAGTACTTC. Its protein product is CASSLVRQTTRETQYF.

The V gene is TRBV14, the J gene TRBJ1-2; D not resolved. Germline V gives CDR1 SGHDN, CDR2 FVKESK. Trimming shortened V by 4 bases and J by 7 bases, and 13 bases separated the two germline ends. This CDR3 spans 13 amino acids. CDR3 bases: TGTGCCAGCAGCCCGCGCCAGGCGTCTGGCTACACCTTC. Translating it yields CASSPRQASGYTF.